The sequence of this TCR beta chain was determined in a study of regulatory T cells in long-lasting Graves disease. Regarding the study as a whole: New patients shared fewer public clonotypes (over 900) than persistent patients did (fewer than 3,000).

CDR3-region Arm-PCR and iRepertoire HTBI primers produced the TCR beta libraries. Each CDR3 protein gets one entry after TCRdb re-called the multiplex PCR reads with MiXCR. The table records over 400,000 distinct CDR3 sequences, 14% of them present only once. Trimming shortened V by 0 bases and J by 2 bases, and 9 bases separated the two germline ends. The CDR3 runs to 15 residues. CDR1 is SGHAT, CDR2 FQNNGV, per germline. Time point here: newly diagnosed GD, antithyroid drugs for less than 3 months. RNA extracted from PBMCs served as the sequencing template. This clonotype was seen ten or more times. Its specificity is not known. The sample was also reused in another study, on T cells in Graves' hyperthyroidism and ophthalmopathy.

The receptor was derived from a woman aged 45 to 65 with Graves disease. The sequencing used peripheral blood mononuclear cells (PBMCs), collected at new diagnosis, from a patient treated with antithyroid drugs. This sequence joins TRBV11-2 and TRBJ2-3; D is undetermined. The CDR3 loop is CASSLEVFYTDTQYF. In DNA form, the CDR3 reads TGTGCCAGCAGCTTAGAAGTCTTTTACACAGATACGCAGTATTTT.